Listed below are T cell receptor beta chains from one sample, sequenced in a study of blood T cell repertoires in COVID-19. TCRdb keeps only in-frame clones here, not all; method: immunoSEQ multiplex PCR. The sample consists of about 400,000 clones, about 89% of them appearing once. Sequenced sample: peripheral blood. These receptors were taken from a man aged 40-55 years with acute or convalescent COVID-19. The CDR3 runs from the conserved cysteine through the conserved F or W. A D gene is named only where the DNA matches it firmly. Size is omitted from some rows. Given values are once, few, many or a class for expanded clones.

>-|once|TRBV6-5|TRBJ2-1
CASSYGQLYNEQFF
TGTGCCAGCAGTTACGGGCAACTCTACAATGAGCAGTTCTTC
>-|-|TRBV5-1|TRBJ2-3
CASSLASRGTDTQYF
TGCGCCAGCAGCTTGGCCTCCAGGGGCACAGATACGCAGTATTTT
>TRBD2|-|TRBV4-1|TRBJ2-5
CASRPAGVPRETQYF
TGCGCCAGCAGACCAGCGGGGGTTCCCCGAGAGACCCAGTACTTC
>-|once|TRBV4-2|TRBJ2-1
CASSSDEGLAGQFF
TGTGCCAGCAGCTCAGACGAGGGCCTAGCCGGCCAGTTCTTC
>-|-|TRBV5-1|TRBJ2-3
CASSLALSIDTQYF
TGCGCCAGCAGCCTAGCCCTCAGTATAGATACGCAGTATTTT
>-|-|TRBV12-5|TRBJ2-1
CASGLQNEQFF
TGTGCTAGTGGTTTACAGAATGAGCAGTTCTTC
>-|-|TRBV15|TRBJ1-2
CATSRAEHYGYTF
TGTGCCACCAGCAGAGCGGAGCACTATGGCTACACCTTC
>-|once|TRBV20-1|TRBJ1-5
CSASSSNQPQHF
TGCAGTGCTAGTAGCAGCAATCAGCCCCAGCATTTT
>-|-|TRBV28|TRBJ1-4
CASSLAGLHEKLFF
TGTGCCAGCAGTTTGGCGGGGCTACATGAAAAACTGTTTTTT
>TRBD2|-|TRBV15|TRBJ2-7
CATSRDLLAGGLEQYF
TGTGCCACCAGCAGAGACTTACTAGCGGGAGGACTAGAGCAGTACTTC
>-|-|TRBV4-1|TRBJ2-2
CASAGRVGELFF
TGCGCCAGCGCGGGGCGCGTCGGGGAGCTGTTTTTT
>TRBD2|few|TRBV3-1/TRBV3-2|TRBJ2-2
CASSRRLAVSGELFF
TGTGCCAGCAGCCGCCGACTAGCTGTTTCCGGGGAGCTGTTTTTT
>-|-|TRBV6-6|TRBJ1-5
CATAGGGNQPQHF
TGTGCCACCGCCGGGGGAGGCAATCAGCCCCAGCATTTT
>-|-|TRBV5-1|TRBJ1-5
CASSLGAGRHQPQHF
TGCGCCAGCAGCTTGGGGGCAGGGAGGCATCAGCCCCAGCATTTT
>TRBD1|-|TRBV30|TRBJ1-1
CAWRDRAVNTEAFF
TGTGCCTGGAGGGACAGGGCGGTGAACACTGAAGCTTTCTTT
>-|-|TRBV28|TRBJ1-1
CASTGGSRTEAFF
TGTGCCAGCACCGGGGGGTCGAGGACTGAAGCTTTCTTT
>-|-|TRBV15|TRBJ1-5
CATSRDKGGIGQPQHF
TGTGCCACCAGCAGAGATAAGGGGGGGATCGGTCAGCCCCAGCATTTT
>TRBD2|-|TRBV5-1|TRBJ2-1
CASSSLSGRNEQFF
TGCGCCAGCAGTAGTCTTAGCGGGAGGAATGAGCAGTTCTTC
>-|-|TRBV4-3|TRBJ1-1
CASSQGLSMNTEAFF
TGCGCCAGCAGCCAAGGTCTGAGCATGAACACTGAAGCTTTCTTT
>-|few|TRBV28|TRBJ1-2
CASSFRDYGYTF
TGTGCCAGCAGTTTTCGGGACTATGGCTACACCTTC
>-|-|TRBV6-2/TRBV6-3|TRBJ2-3
CASSFTGEADTQYF
TGTGCCAGCAGCTTTACGGGGGAAGCAGATACGCAGTATTTT
>-|-|TRBV19|TRBJ2-7
CASSAISRRDEQYF
TGTGCCAGTAGTGCAATCTCCCGACGGGACGAGCAGTACTTC
>TRBD1|once|TRBV10-3|TRBJ2-1
CAISESDRGLSRAEQFF
TGTGCCATCAGTGAGTCTGACAGGGGGCTAAGTCGTGCTGAGCAGTTCTTC
>-|-|TRBV5-1|TRBJ2-1
CASSLGLDVNEQFF
TGCGCCAGCAGCTTGGGACTAGATGTCAATGAGCAGTTCTTC
>TRBD1|-|TRBV7-3|TRBJ2-1
CASSSPGQGDYNEQFF
TGTGCCAGCAGCTCCCCAGGACAGGGGGACTACAATGAGCAGTTCTTC
>-|-|TRBV28|TRBJ1-5
CASSLSDRDNQPQHF
TGTGCCAGCAGTTTATCCGACAGAGACAATCAGCCCCAGCATTTT
>TRBD2|-|TRBV4-2|TRBJ2-3
CASSPGGTAGGQNTQYF
TGTGCCAGCAGCCCTGGAGGTACAGCGGGAGGGCAAAATACGCAGTATTTT
>TRBD1|-|TRBV30|TRBJ1-4
CAWSEGQPGEKLFF
TGTGCCTGGAGTGAGGGACAGCCGGGTGAAAAACTGTTTTTT
>TRBD2|-|TRBV7-2|TRBJ2-1
CASSSGLAGVNEQFF
TGTGCCAGCAGCTCCGGCCTAGCGGGGGTCAATGAGCAGTTCTTC
>TRBD2|-|TRBV10-3|TRBJ2-1
CAIKGGRALDEQFF
TGTGCCATCAAGGGCGGGAGGGCCTTGGATGAGCAGTTCTTC
>-|-|TRBV29-1|TRBJ2-7
CSVLEYEQYF
TGCAGCGTCCTGGAGTACGAGCAGTACTTC
>TRBD1|-|TRBV3-1/TRBV3-2|TRBJ1-4
CASSGRDRVAEKLFF
TGTGCCAGCAGCGGCCGGGACAGGGTTGCGGAAAAACTGTTTTTT
>TRBD1|-|TRBV4-2|TRBJ1-1
CASSIPGQVNTEAFF
TGTGCCAGCAGCATCCCGGGACAGGTGAACACTGAAGCTTTCTTT
>-|-|TRBV3-1/TRBV3-2|TRBJ1-4
CASSQAEKLFF
TGTGCCAGCAGCCAAGCGGAAAAACTGTTTTTT
>TRBD2|-|TRBV6-6|TRBJ2-2
CASKNVAGDTGELFF
TGTGCCAGCAAGAACGTAGCGGGAGACACCGGGGAGCTGTTTTTT
>TRBD1|-|TRBV5-1|TRBJ1-1
CASREDRGGTEAFF
TGCGCCAGCAGAGAGGACAGGGGAGGCACTGAAGCTTTCTTT
>TRBD2|-|TRBV5-4|TRBJ2-3
CASSRREGDTQYF
TGTGCCAGCAGCCGGAGGGAGGGAGATACGCAGTATTTT
>-|-|TRBV6-5|TRBJ2-7
CASSYYDSDFYEQYF
TGTGCCAGCAGTTACTACGACTCCGACTTCTACGAGCAGTACTTC
>-|-|TRBV12-3/TRBV12-4|TRBJ2-1
CASSFVATGEQFF
TGTGCCAGCAGTTTTGTGGCGACGGGTGAGCAGTTCTTC
>TRBD2|-|TRBV5-4|TRBJ2-3
CASSGLADSTDTQYF
TGTGCCAGCAGCGGACTAGCGGACAGCACAGATACGCAGTATTTT
>-|-|TRBV3-1/TRBV3-2|TRBJ2-7
CASSQTAVNYEQYF
TGTGCCAGCAGCCAGACAGCCGTTAACTACGAGCAGTACTTC
>TRBD1|-|TRBV2|TRBJ1-3
CASSPGQNSGNTIYF
TGTGCCAGCAGCCCGGGACAGAACTCTGGAAACACCATATATTTT
>-|-|TRBV12-3/TRBV12-4|TRBJ2-3
CASSLDFTDTQYF
TGTGCCAGCAGTTTGGACTTCACAGATACGCAGTATTTT
>-|-|TRBV4-2|TRBJ1-2
CASSQDRSGSRNYGYTF
TGTGCCAGCAGCCAAGATAGATCCGGGAGTAGGAACTATGGCTACACCTTC
>-|few|TRBV18|TRBJ1-5
CASSPYAGVRSNQPQHF
TGTGCCAGCTCACCATATGCAGGGGTGCGGAGCAATCAGCCCCAGCATTTT
>TRBD1|-|TRBV5-1|TRBJ2-2
CASSWDRVRNTGELFF
TGCGCCAGCAGCTGGGACAGGGTGAGGAACACCGGGGAGCTGTTTTTT
>TRBD1|-|TRBV5-1|TRBJ1-3
CASSTQGVEGNTIYF
TGCGCCAGCAGTACACAGGGGGTTGAAGGAAACACCATATATTTT
>TRBD1|-|TRBV2|TRBJ2-7
CASSDSGTGYEQYF
TGTGCCAGCAGTGATTCAGGGACAGGCTACGAGCAGTACTTC
>-|-|TRBV6-5|TRBJ1-3
CASSPRFSGNTIYF
TGTGCCAGCAGCCCCAGGTTCTCTGGAAACACCATATATTTT
>-|-|TRBV9|TRBJ1-1
CASSSQRGGDTEAFF
TGTGCCAGCAGCTCCCAGAGGGGGGGGGACACTGAAGCTTTCTTT
>-|-|TRBV7-9|TRBJ2-1
CASSFRAYNEQFF
TGTGCCAGCAGCTTCAGGGCCTACAATGAGCAGTTCTTC
>-|-|TRBV5-4|TRBJ1-4
CASSFVSNEKLFF
TGTGCCAGCAGCTTTGTATCTAATGAAAAACTGTTTTTT
>TRBD1|-|TRBV19|TRBJ1-5
CASSTGQPDQPQHF
TGTGCCAGTAGTACGGGACAGCCAGATCAGCCCCAGCATTTT